These 20 T cell receptor beta chains came from one sample sequenced in a study of blood T cell repertoires in COVID-19. Some clones are missing from TCRdb's copy, which holds only in-frame ones; the method was immunoSEQ multiplex PCR. The data hold around 300,000 clones, with about 85% observed a single time. The sequenced sample was PBMCs or T cells enriched from blood (not recorded which). The receptors were gathered from a woman between 50 and 59 years old who had recovered from COVID-19.

The rearrangement joins TRBV2 to TRBJ1-3; maybe TRBD1 (5 bases). Deletions cut 9 bases from V and 0 bases from J, with 9 bases between. The CDR3 length is 13 residues. CDR1 is SNHLY, CDR2 FYNNEI, per germline. CDR3 DNA sequence: TGTGCCAGGGACACTTACTCTGGAAACACCATATATTTT. This codes for CARDTYSGNTIYF.

The chain combines TRBV28 with TRBJ2-5; D unclear. V was trimmed by 3 bases and J by 5 bases, leaving 13 bases between them. Germline CDR1 MDHEN, CDR2 SYDVKM. This CDR3 contains 14 residues. In DNA, the CDR3 is TGTGCCAGCAGTTTGCGTGGGCGCGATGAGACCCAGTACTTC. It specifies CASSLRGRDETQYF. The full variable domain, with the rest looked up from reference TRBV28 and TRBJ2-5, is DVKVTQSSRYLVKRTGEKVFLECVQDMDHENMFWYRQDPGLGLRLIYFSYDVKMKEKGDIPEGYSVSREKKERFSLILESASTNQTSMYLCASSLRGRDETQYFGPGTRLLVL.

The chain uses TRBV30 and TRBJ1-3, with D perhaps TRBD1 (6 bases). From germline, CDR1 is GTSNPN and CDR2 SVGIG (reference sequence). This CDR3 contains 16 residues. Trimming left V 3 bases short and J 2 bases short, with 17 bases between. This CDR3 is CAWRVLTGIPGNTIYF. CDR3 sequence (DNA): TGTGCCTGGAGGGTTCTTACAGGGATCCCTGGAAACACCATATATTTT.

The CDR3 loop reads CASSLVHGGSGANVLTF. The CDR3 DNA follows: TGTGCCAGCAGCTTGGTCCACGGTGGCTCTGGGGCCAACGTCCTGACTTTC. V usage is TRBV5-4 and J usage is TRBJ2-6; D is unclear. The CDR3 runs to 17 residues. The germline V gene has CDR1 SGHNT and CDR2 YYREEE (reference sequence). With 0 bases removed from V and 0 bases from J, the gap between germline ends came to 10 bases.

J is TRBJ2-7 and V is TRBV29-1; 9 bases map to TRBD1. The ends lost 8 bases at V and 7 bases at J; junction bases unmatched: 15. The CDR3 sequence is 14 residues long. CDR1 and CDR2 (germline): SQVTM, ANQGSEA. CDR3 amino acids: CSISRDRVVGEQYF. For the CDR3, the DNA is TGCAGCATCAGCCGGGACAGGGTGGTAGGGGAGCAGTACTTC.

V and J are TRBV13 and TRBJ2-3, with D possibly matching TRBD1 (5 bases). Germline V CDR1 and CDR2: PRHDT, FYEKMQ (reference sequence). The CDR3 sequence is 16 residues long. V lost 6 bases, J lost 0 bases, and 16 bases lay in between. The CDR3 DNA reads TGTGCCAGCAGTTCCACCAGTCGGACAAGCACAGATACGCAGTATTTT. Translated: CASSSTSRTSTDTQYF. Filled out from reference TRBV13 and TRBJ2-3, the complete variable domain reads AAGVIQSPRHLIKEKRETATLKCYPIPRHDTVYWYQQGPGQDPQFLISFYEKMQSDKGSIPDRFSAQQFSDYHSELNMSSLELGDSALYFCASSSTSRTSTDTQYFGPGTRLTVL.

The chain employs TRBV19 and TRBJ2-7; 7 bases line up with TRBD1. Germline CDR1 reads LNHDA; CDR2 reads SQIVND (reference sequence). Trimming removed 6 bases from V and 2 bases from J; junction bases left unmatched: 4. This CDR3 contains 13 residues. CDR3 loop: CASSRDRTYEQYF. The CDR3 region has the DNA TGTGCCAGTAGCAGGGACAGAACCTACGAGCAGTACTTC.

This clone was detected a few times. The gene calls are TRBV3-1 (or the pseudogene TRBV3-2) and TRBJ1-2; TRBD1 matches at 8 bases. The J segment lost 8 bases and the V segment lost 4 bases, leaving 9 bases of the junction unmatched. From germline, CDR1 is LGHDT and CDR2 YNNKEL (reference sequence). The CDR3 loop spans 14 amino acids. CDR3 sequence: CASSRASGGDGYTF. The CDR3 region has the DNA TGTGCCAGCAGCCGGGCATCAGGGGGCGACGGCTACACCTTC.

V is TRBV27 and J is TRBJ1-1; no clear D gene. V lost 3 bases and J 1 base, leaving 9 bases between the germline ends. Germline CDR1 MNHEY, CDR2 SMNVEV (reference sequence). This CDR3 spans 14 amino acids. In DNA, the CDR3 is TGTGCCAGCAGTTTGAGGACTGAGAACACTGAAGCTTTCTTT. It translates to CASSLRTENTEAFF.

This clone was observed a handful of times. The chain is built from TRBV7-9 and TRBJ1-2; the match to TRBD1 covers 7 bases. The germline CDR1 and CDR2 sequences are SEHNR and FQNEAQ (reference sequence). Trimming removed 6 bases from V and 1 base from J; junction bases left unmatched: 5. This CDR3 has 14 amino acids. The CDR3 DNA is TGTGCCAGCAGTCCGGGACAGAATAACTATGGCTACACCTTC. Encoded protein: CASSPGQNNYGYTF.

The chain links TRBV27 to TRBJ2-7, with 9 bases fitting TRBD1. V lost 10 bases, J lost 5 bases, and 9 bases stayed unmatched. The germline V gene has CDR1 MNHEY and CDR2 SMNVEV (reference sequence). The CDR3 is made up of 13 amino acids. This CDR3 reads CANPGQGSHEQYF. The CDR3 DNA sequence: TGTGCCAACCCGGGACAGGGATCCCACGAGCAGTACTTC.

V usage is TRBV29-1 and J usage is TRBJ1-2; a weak D match, TRBD1 (6 bases). The CDR3 length is 15 residues. V shed 3 bases and J shed 3 bases, with 17 bases lying between them. Looked up from germline, CDR1 is SQVTM and CDR2 is ANQGSEA. The CDR3 is CSVDLNLQGYYGYTF. Here the CDR3 DNA reads TGCAGCGTTGATTTAAATCTACAGGGCTACTATGGCTACACCTTC.

Worth noting for this clone: Likely a read error: the CDR3 ends without its conserved phenylalanine or tryptophan. The rearrangement links TRBV6-5 to TRBJ1-1; 7 positions match TRBD1. V dropped 7 bases and J dropped 7; count of bases not matched to a gene: 12. The V gene's germline CDR1 is MNHEY and CDR2 SVGAGI. This CDR3 contains 14 residues. The CDR3 region is CASKGGGHGNEAFS. CDR3 in DNA: TGTGCCAGCAAAGGGGGCGGACACGGTAATGAAGCTTTCTCT.

The V call is TRBV7-2, the J call TRBJ1-2; D is unclear. Per germline, CDR1 SGHTA and CDR2 FQGNSA. The CDR3 is 15 residues long. Trimming shortened V by 1 base and J by 4 bases, and 13 bases separated the two germline ends. Here the CDR3 DNA reads TGTGCCAGCAGCTTAGATATGACACGAACCTATGGCTACACCTTC. This translates into CASSLDMTRTYGYTF.

In DNA form, the CDR3 reads TGTGCCAGCTCACAGGACAGGGCTGGCGGCTACACCTTC. This translates into CASSQDRAGGYTF. J is TRBJ1-2 and V is TRBV18; 8 bases line up with TRBD1. V gave up 4 bases and J gave up 8 bases; unmatched junction bases: 6. The CDR3 spans 13 residues. CDR1 and CDR2 (germline): KGHSH, LQKENI. Using reference TRBV18 and TRBJ1-2 for the parts outside the CDR3, the full variable domain is NAGVMQNPRHLVRRRGQEARLRCSPMKGHSHVYWYRQLPEEGLKFMVYLQKENIIDESGMPKERFSAEFPKEGPSILRIQQVVRGDSAAYFCASSQDRAGGYTFGSGTRLTVV.

In DNA, the CDR3 is TGTGCCAGCAGCGCACAACAGGGGCCCTCTGAAGCTTTCTTT. This codes for CASSAQQGPSEAFF. The chain couples TRBV9 to TRBJ1-1; 7 bases line up with TRBD1. CDR1 is SGDLS and CDR2 is YYNGEE in the germline V gene. This CDR3 has 14 amino acids. Losses at the gene ends were 3 bases for V and 6 bases for J; bases not matched to a gene: 8.

This chain connects TRBV27 to TRBJ2-3, with D maybe TRBD2 (5 bases). V was pared by 4 bases and J by 4 bases, with 9 bases between. Germline V gene data show CDR1 as MNHEY and CDR2 as SMNVEV (reference sequence). The CDR3 covers 13 residues. CDR3 coding DNA: TGTGCCAGCAGTTCAACTAGAGCAGATACGCAGTATTTT. Residues: CASSSTRADTQYF.

The V gene is TRBV5-1, the J gene TRBJ1-5; D remains ambiguous. V dropped 4 bases and J dropped 3 bases, with 11 bases sitting between them. The CDR3 has 14 residues. Per germline, CDR1 SGHRS and CDR2 YFSETQ. CDR3 amino acids: CASSAGSDNQPQHF. The CDR3 DNA reads as TGCGCCAGCAGCGCCGGCAGCGACAATCAGCCCCAGCATTTT.

The gene calls are TRBV6-5 and TRBJ2-7, with a weak D call TRBD1 (5 bases). V was cut by 2 bases and J by 9 bases, with 14 bases left in between. The CDR3 totals 13 residues. Germline loops: CDR1 MNHEY, CDR2 SVGAGI. The DNA for the CDR3 is TGTGCCAGCAGTTACGGCGGTAAGGGGCGGCAGTACTTC. It codes for CASSYGGKGRQYF.

V gene TRBV30 combines with J gene TRBJ2-1; perhaps TRBD1 as D (6 bases). CDR3 length: 14 residues. V lost 4 bases and J 0 bases, leaving 10 bases between the germline ends. Germline CDR1 is GTSNPN and CDR2 is SVGIG (reference sequence). CDR3 nucleotides: TGTGCCTGGATTCCGGACAGCTCCTACAATGAGCAGTTCTTC. Protein product: CAWIPDSSYNEQFF.